The T cell receptor (beta chain) described here comes from a study of technical replicates of blood from a handful of donors. With 5 bases removed from V and 4 bases from J, the gap between germline ends came to 6 bases. CDR3 length: 11 residues. Germline-derived CDR1 and CDR2 are MNHEY and SMNVEV (reference sequence). Profiled with immunoSEQ multiplex PCR; TCRdb holds only in-frame clones, not every one. The sample consists of roughly 76,000 clones, over 90% of them appearing once. The sequence derives from a human donor in good health. The rearrangement joins TRBV27 to TRBJ2-7; D is undetermined. The material sequenced was T cells isolated from PBMCs. CDR3 residues: CASSHRYEQYF. The CDR3 DNA reads TGTGCCAGCAGTCACCGGTACGAGCAGTACTTC.